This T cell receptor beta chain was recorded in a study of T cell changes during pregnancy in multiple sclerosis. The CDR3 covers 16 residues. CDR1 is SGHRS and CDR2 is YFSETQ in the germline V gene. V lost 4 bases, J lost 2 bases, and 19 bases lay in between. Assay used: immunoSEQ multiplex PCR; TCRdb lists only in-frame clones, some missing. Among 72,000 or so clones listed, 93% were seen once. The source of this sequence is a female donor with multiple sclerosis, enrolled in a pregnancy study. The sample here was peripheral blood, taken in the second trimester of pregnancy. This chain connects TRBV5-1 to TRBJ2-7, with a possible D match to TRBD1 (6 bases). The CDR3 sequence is CASSHSLRQAAYEQYF. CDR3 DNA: TGCGCCAGCAGCCATTCCCTGCGACAGGCTGCCTACGAGCAGTACTTC.